The 22 T cell receptor beta chains listed next were all sequenced from one sample in a study of shared clonotypes between healthy human individuals. Method: immunoSEQ multiplex PCR; TCRdb's copy keeps in-frame clones and lacks some. The repertoire includes hundreds of thousands of clones, 60% to 75% of them detected once, and roughly 2% sits in the top ten. The specimen sequenced was memory CD4+ T cells sorted from blood. Stated subset: CD45RA-negative fraction. These receptors came from a woman aged 25 to 39 in good health.

This clone has more than one count but fewer than ten. The J gene is TRBJ2-7, the V gene TRBV5-1; D call uncertain. Trimming pared 7 bases from V and 3 bases from J, leaving 14 bases between. The CDR3 spans 13 residues. The germline V gene has CDR1 SGHRS and CDR2 YFSETQ. The chain's CDR3 is CASHDGPGYEQYF. DNA of the CDR3: TGCGCCAGCCACGACGGGCCCGGCTACGAGCAGTACTTC.

The rearrangement joins TRBV28 to TRBJ1-5; D uncertain. The CDR3 extends over 17 amino acids. V was pared by 4 bases and J by 2 bases, with 18 bases between. Germline CDR1 reads MDHEN; CDR2 reads SYDVKM. CDR3 loop: CASSSPHSWAGNQPQHF. CDR3 bases: TGTGCCAGCAGTTCCCCCCATTCGTGGGCCGGCAATCAGCCCCAGCATTTT.

This clone was counted a single time. The V gene is TRBV7-8, the J gene TRBJ2-5, with D perhaps TRBD2 (6 bases). Germline-derived CDR1 and CDR2 are SGHVS and FQNEAQ. The CDR3 consists of 14 residues. V shed 1 base and J shed 5 bases, with 11 bases lying between them. CDR3 protein: CASSLVAGRETQYF. The CDR3 bases are TGTGCCAGCAGCTTAGTTGCGGGGCGGGAGACCCAGTACTTC.

This clone came up a few times. The J gene is TRBJ1-3, the V gene TRBV6-5; D remains ambiguous. The CDR3 loop spans 14 amino acids. Germline values: CDR1 MNHEY, CDR2 SVGAGI. V was clipped by 0 bases and J by 2 bases, with 5 bases between them. The CDR3 loop is CASSYSEAGNTIYF. CDR3 nucleotides: TGTGCCAGCAGTTACTCGGAAGCTGGAAACACCATATATTTT.

A single count supports this clone. This chain links TRBV10-3 with TRBJ1-1, with D uncertain. CDR1 and CDR2 (germline): ENHRY, SYGVKD. The V gene lost 0 bases and the J gene lost 3 bases, with 5 bases spanning the gap. The CDR3 spans 13 residues. The CDR3 reads CAISESLDTEAFF. In nucleotides, the CDR3 is TGTGCCATCAGTGAGTCTTTGGACACTGAAGCTTTCTTT.

The table lists this clone with a few counts. Within the sample, other DNA sequences also encode this same CDR3. V gene TRBV5-1 combines with J gene TRBJ1-4; a possible D gene is TRBD1 (6 bases). Looked up from germline, CDR1 is SGHRS and CDR2 is YFSETQ. The CDR3 runs to 14 residues. Trimming shortened V by 0 bases and J by 8 bases, and 11 bases separated the two germline ends. CDR3: CASSLGTGAEKLFF. The CDR3, as DNA: TGCGCCAGCAGCTTGGGGACGGGGGCGGAAAAACTGTTTTTT.

The rearrangement links TRBV20-1 to TRBJ2-1; D gene unclear. The CDR3 runs to 11 residues. V was pared by 7 bases and J by 5 bases, with 9 bases between. The germline CDR1 and CDR2 sequences are DFQATT and SNEGSKA (reference sequence). The CDR3 region is CSVATDNEQFF. The CDR3 DNA reads TGCAGTGTGGCAACAGACAATGAGCAGTTCTTC.

CDR3 coding DNA: TGTGCCAGCAGTCGGATTTATTCGGGAGAGACCCAGTACTTC. This codes for CASSRIYSGETQYF. The chain carries TRBV6-6 and TRBJ2-5; D is uncertain. The CDR3 is 14 residues long. CDR1 is MNHNY and CDR2 is SVGAGI in the germline V gene (reference sequence). Trimming took 5 bases from V and 4 from J, leaving 14 bases between them.

The count of this clone is one. The chain joins TRBV19 to TRBJ1-1; tentative D call: TRBD1 (5 bases). V lost 3 bases, J lost 4 bases, and 15 bases lay in between. The CDR3 spans 15 residues. The germline V gene encodes CDR1 LNHDA and CDR2 SQIVND (reference sequence). As DNA, the CDR3 is TGTGCCAGTAGTATCTTCGGGCAGGGTGGCACTGAAGCTTTCTTT. It translates to CASSIFGQGGTEAFF. The full variable domain, completed using reference TRBV19 and TRBJ1-1, is DGGITQSPKYLFRKEGQNVTLSCEQNLNHDAMYWYRQDPGQGLRLIYYSQIVNDFQKGDIAEGYSVSREKKESFPLTVTSAQKNPTAFYLCASSIFGQGGTEAFFGQGTRLTVV.

The chain employs TRBV2 and TRBJ1-2; D is possibly TRBD1 (5 bases). Germline CDR1 is SNHLY and CDR2 is FYNNEI. Trimming took 1 base from V and 8 from J, leaving 17 bases between them. This CDR3 contains 15 residues. CDR3 nucleotides: TGTGCCAGCAGTGAAGTCCGCAGGGTGAATTCGGGCTACACCTTC. Residues: CASSEVRRVNSGYTF.

The rearrangement uses TRBV11-1 and TRBJ2-2, with D possibly TRBD2 on 6 matching bases. Germline V gives CDR1 SGHAT, CDR2 FQDESV (reference sequence). The CDR3 loop spans 15 amino acids. V lost 5 bases and J 7 bases, leaving 17 bases between the germline ends. Written as DNA, the CDR3 is TGTGCCAGCAGCCCTTCCATTGAGGGAGGCGGGGAGCTGTTTTTT. It yields the protein CASSPSIEGGGELFF. The full variable domain, rest sourced from reference TRBV11-1 and TRBJ2-2, is EAEVAQSPRYKITEKSQAVAFWCDPISGHATLYWYRQILGQGPELLVQFQDESVVDDSQLPKDRFSAERLKGVDSTLKIQPAELGDSAMYLCASSPSIEGGGELFFGEGSRLTVL.

CDR3 loop: CASSYSTQGTNQPQHF. The CDR3 coding sequence is TGTGCCAGCAGTTACTCGACGCAGGGGACCAATCAGCCCCAGCATTTT. This chain links TRBV6-6 with TRBJ1-5; perhaps TRBD1 as D (6 bases). Germline assignment: CDR1 MNHNY and CDR2 SVGAGI (reference sequence). CDR3 size: 16 residues. Trimming removed 0 bases at V and 3 bases at J, with 12 bases between.

This chain uses TRBV7-3 with TRBJ2-2, with D perhaps TRBD1 or TRBD2 (5 bases each). The CDR3 totals 15 residues. Deletions cut 5 bases from V and 6 bases from J, with 16 bases between. Germline V gene lookup returns CDR1 SGHTA and CDR2 FQGTGA. The CDR3 loop is CASSPDSLRAGELFF. The DNA for the CDR3 is TGTGCCAGCAGCCCCGACAGTCTGAGGGCCGGGGAGCTGTTTTTT.

The table lists this clone with a few counts. The chain uses TRBV2 and TRBJ2-4; a weak D match, TRBD1 (5 bases). The CDR3 runs 15 residues. Looked up from germline, CDR1 is SNHLY and CDR2 is FYNNEI. Trimming left V 6 bases short and J 1 base short, with 13 bases between. The CDR3: CASSADSGAKNIQYF. The CDR3 bases are TGTGCCAGCAGCGCCGACTCAGGGGCCAAAAACATTCAGTACTTC.

This clone was observed a few times. The chain uses TRBV2 and TRBJ1-5, with TRBD1 matching 7 bases. V was pared by 8 bases and J by 7 bases, with 8 bases of the junction left unmatched. The CDR3 runs 13 residues. Germline-derived CDR1 and CDR2 are SNHLY and FYNNEI. Written as DNA, the CDR3 is TGTGCCAGCGAAGACAGGGAAGACCAGCCCCAGCATTTT. The encoded protein is CASEDREDQPQHF.

This chain joins TRBV11-2 and TRBJ2-1, with TRBD1 matching 8 bases. V trimming: 5 bases; J trimming: 6 bases; junction bases outside the gene matches: 3. From germline, CDR1 is SGHAT and CDR2 FQNNGV. The length of the CDR3 is 13 residues. In DNA form, the CDR3 reads TGTGCCAGCAGCCTAGGGACAGGCAATGAGCAGTTCTTC. It yields the protein CASSLGTGNEQFF.

The V gene is TRBV6-5, the J gene TRBJ2-7; TRBD1 agrees at 8 bases. The junction had 9 bases not matched to a gene; V was cut back by 6 bases and J by 5 bases. CDR3 length: 14 residues. CDR1 MNHEY and CDR2 SVGAGI come from the germline V gene. The DNA of the CDR3 is TGTGCCAGCAGCCTCAAGGGGACAGGCGACGAGCAGTACTTC. Encoded protein: CASSLKGTGDEQYF.

The chain carries TRBV30 and TRBJ2-2; 8 bases map to TRBD2. This CDR3 has 14 amino acids. Germline V CDR1 and CDR2: GTSNPN, SVGIG (reference sequence). Trimming at V came to 3 bases and at J to 1 base, leaving 1 base not matched to a gene. In nucleotides, the CDR3 is TGTGCCTGGAGAAGCGGGAGGAACACCGGGGAGCTGTTTTTT. Protein sequence: CAWRSGRNTGELFF.

The chain is built from TRBV2 and TRBJ2-7; D is possibly TRBD2 (7 bases). The CDR3 totals 14 residues. The germline V and J ends were trimmed by 6 bases and 2 bases, with 14 bases remaining between them. Germline V CDR1 and CDR2: SNHLY, FYNNEI. This CDR3 is CASSTGRVAYEQYF. The CDR3 nucleotides are TGTGCCAGCAGCACAGGGAGGGTTGCCTACGAGCAGTACTTC. Based on the CDR3 plus reference TRBV2 and TRBJ2-7, the full variable domain is EPEVTQTPSHQVTQMGQEVILRCVPISNHLYFYWYRQILGQKVEFLVSFYNNEISEKSEIFDDQFSVERPDGSNFTLKIRSTKLEDSAMYFCASSTGRVAYEQYFGPGTRLTVT.

The chain carries TRBV6-1 and TRBJ2-5; 8 nucleotides line up with TRBD1. The V gene's germline CDR1 is MNHNS and CDR2 SASEGT. With V trimmed by 4 bases and J by 6 bases, 16 bases remained unmatched. The CDR3 runs 17 residues. This chain's CDR3 is CASSVHPRTGPGQTQYF. DNA of the CDR3: TGTGCCAGCAGTGTCCACCCCAGGACAGGGCCCGGGCAGACCCAGTACTTC.

The genes are TRBV28 and TRBJ2-3; no clear D gene. Germline values: CDR1 MDHEN, CDR2 SYDVKM. This CDR3 is 17 amino acids long. V gave up 7 bases and J gave up 0 bases, with 20 bases separating them. CDR3 DNA sequence: TGTGCCAGCATCCAGCTCCGAAACGGACGGAGCACAGATACGCAGTATTTT. Its translation: CASIQLRNGRSTDTQYF.

This chain uses TRBV9 with TRBJ2-2; D perhaps matches TRBD2 (5 bases). Trimming stripped 0 bases from V and 0 bases from J, with 12 bases between. The CDR3 runs 17 residues. CDR1 is SGDLS, CDR2 YYNGEE, per germline. The chain's CDR3 is CASSVGAWEPNTGELFF. The CDR3 DNA reads as TGTGCCAGCAGCGTAGGGGCCTGGGAGCCGAACACCGGGGAGCTGTTTTTT.